This TCR beta chain appears in the sequencing data of a study of control samples from healthy donors and cancer patients. V lost 4 bases, J lost 5 bases, and 8 bases lay in between. CDR1 DFQATT and CDR2 SNEGSKA come from the germline V gene (reference sequence). The CDR3 sequence is 11 residues long. Sequencing was performed with immunoSEQ multiplex PCR; in TCRdb, only in-frame clones are kept and a portion is missing. This table holds some 58,000 clones, more than 70% found once. The source of this sequence is a woman between 55 and 75 years old with lung cancer. Sample: PBMCs. The rearrangement uses TRBV20-1 and TRBJ2-5; D is unresolved. This chain's CDR3 is CSAMYEETQYF. CDR3 coding DNA: TGCAGTGCTATGTATGAGGAGACCCAGTACTTC.